Listed here are 31 T cell receptor beta chains from one sample, sequenced in a study of shared clonotypes between healthy human individuals. The repertoire was sequenced with immunoSEQ multiplex PCR; TCRdb's copy has only in-frame clones and lacks some. The sample holds about 450,000 clones; roughly 80% are singletons and the top ten take around 13%. Sequences were obtained from PBMCs. The receptors originated from a middle-aged woman in good health. Some clones in this sample may be carry-over from other donors' samples.

This clone was detected once. The rearrangement joins TRBV5-1 to TRBJ2-7; D might be TRBD1 or TRBD2, each matching 10 bases. CDR3 length: 18 residues. The V end was cut by 4 bases, the J end by 4 bases, with 27 bases between. Germline V gives CDR1 SGHRS, CDR2 YFSETQ. The CDR3 sequence is CASSGDRGPPSGSYEQYF. The CDR3 DNA sequence: TGCGCCAGCAGCGGGGACAGGGGACCTCCTAGCGGGAGTTACGAGCAGTACTTC.

The V and J genes are TRBV4-2 and TRBJ2-7; 7 bases agree with TRBD2. This CDR3 contains 17 residues. Germline values: CDR1 LGHNA, CDR2 YNFKEQ. Germline trimming cut 0 bases from V and 3 bases from J; bases unmatched to any gene: 11. This CDR3 reads CASSQEGPFGGSYEQYF. The CDR3 DNA is TGTGCCAGCAGCCAAGAAGGCCCCTTTGGCGGGAGCTACGAGCAGTACTTC.

This clone appeared a single time. The chain recombines TRBV30 with TRBJ1-3, with TRBD1 identical over 10 bases. Germline-derived CDR1 and CDR2 are GTSNPN and SVGIG (reference sequence). The CDR3 has 14 residues. V lost 5 bases and J lost 8; bases outside the gene matches: 9. The CDR3 reads CAWAGTGAGYTIYF. CDR3 in DNA: TGTGCCTGGGCCGGGACAGGGGCAGGTTACACCATATATTTT.

The chain links TRBV7-2 to TRBJ2-7; 11 bases agree with TRBD1. This CDR3 is built from 16 residues. Germline CDR1 reads SGHTA; CDR2 reads FQGNSA. The V segment lost 1 base and the J segment 3 bases; nucleotides outside the gene matches: 5. The CDR3 protein is CASSLGHGTGGYEQYF. CDR3 in DNA: TGTGCCAGCAGCTTAGGTCACGGGACAGGGGGCTACGAGCAGTACTTC. The whole variable domain, filled in from reference TRBV7-2 and TRBJ2-7, reads GAGVSQSPSNKVTEKGKDVELRCDPISGHTALYWYRQSLGQGLEFLIYFQGNSAPDKSGLPSDRFSAERTGGSVSTLTIQRTQQEDSAVYLCASSLGHGTGGYEQYFGPGTRLTVT.

There are a few counts of this clone. The gene calls are TRBV7-8 and TRBJ2-7; no reliable D call. Germline V gives CDR1 SGHVS, CDR2 FQNEAQ. The CDR3 length is 12 residues. Trimming pared 5 bases from V and 5 bases from J, leaving 10 bases between. CDR3 protein: CASSPKVDEQYF. Here the CDR3 DNA reads TGTGCCAGCAGCCCCAAGGTAGACGAGCAGTACTTC.

The chain carries TRBV7-3 and TRBJ2-3; the D gene is possibly TRBD2 (6 bases). The germline V and J ends were trimmed by 4 bases and 3 bases, with 8 bases remaining between them. The CDR3 consists of 13 residues. CDR1 and CDR2 from the germline V gene are SGHTA and FQGTGA. In DNA, the CDR3 is TGTGCCAGCAGCTCGGGGGAAACAGATACGCAGTATTTT. This translates into CASSSGETDTQYF.

J is TRBJ2-1 and V is TRBV11-3; 10 positions agree with TRBD2. Germline values: CDR1 SGHNT, CDR2 YENEEA. This CDR3 is built from 16 residues. V lost 1 base, J lost 10 bases, and 10 bases stayed unmatched. Written as DNA, the CDR3 is TGTGCCAGCAGCTTAGGGGGACTAGCGCCATTTTCCGAGCAGTTCTTC. This gives the protein CASSLGGLAPFSEQFF.

The chain carries TRBV7-3 and TRBJ2-2, with D possibly called TRBD1 or TRBD2 (5 bases each). CDR3 length: 13 residues. CDR1 SGHTA and CDR2 FQGTGA come from the germline V gene. V was pared by 4 bases and J by 7 bases, with 10 bases between. The CDR3 reads CASSSGAGGELFF. The CDR3 coding sequence is TGTGCCAGCAGCTCTGGGGCGGGCGGGGAGCTGTTTTTT.

Notes on this clone: A read error may account for a junction end that differs from germline. Distinct nucleotide sequences in the sample also encode this CDR3. This chain uses TRBV19 with TRBJ1-1, with a possible D match to TRBD1 (5 bases). Germline V gene data show CDR1 as LNHDA and CDR2 as SQIVND (reference sequence). This CDR3 comprises 14 residues. The CDR3 DNA reads TGTGCCACCACGTCAGGGCAACAGAACACTGAGGCTTTCTTT. Protein sequence: CATTSGQQNTEAFF. The whole variable domain, filled in from reference TRBV19 and TRBJ1-1, reads DGGITQSPKYLFRKEGQNVTLSCEQNLNHDAMYWYRQDPGQGLRLIYYSQIVNDFQKGDIAEGYSVSREKKESFPLTVTSAQKNPTAFYLCATTSGQQNTEAFFGQGTRLTVV.

Details on this clone: A much larger clone sits a single nucleotide away, making a read error possible. The V gene is TRBV30, the J gene TRBJ2-7; the D gene could be TRBD1 or TRBD2 (5 bases each). Germline V gene data show CDR1 as GTSNPN and CDR2 as SVGIG (reference sequence). The CDR3 spans 13 residues. V was clipped by 8 bases and J by 5 bases, with 19 bases between them. This CDR3 reads CARGSVGADEQYF. The CDR3, as DNA: TGTGCCCGGGGCTCCGTGGGCGCAGACGAGCAGTACTTC.

The rearrangement joins TRBV4-1 to TRBJ2-7; perhaps D is TRBD1 or TRBD2 (5 bases each). Per germline, CDR1 MGHRA and CDR2 YSYEKL. Trimming left V 0 bases short and J 6 bases short, with 12 bases between. This CDR3 region has 14 residues. The CDR3 loop is CASSQEKQRGEQYF. DNA for the CDR3: TGCGCCAGCAGCCAAGAGAAACAGAGGGGCGAGCAGTACTTC.

V is TRBV30 and J is TRBJ2-7; D might be TRBD1 (6 bases). The CDR3 sequence is 14 residues long. Germline CDR1 and CDR2: GTSNPN and SVGIG (reference sequence). V was shortened by 5 bases and J by 0 bases, with 14 bases between the two germline ends. The CDR3 reads CAWGIQGSSYEQYF. Written as DNA, the CDR3 is TGTGCCTGGGGTATACAGGGTAGCTCCTACGAGCAGTACTTC.

This chain uses TRBV5-1 with TRBJ2-1, with 11 bases aligning to TRBD2. Germline V gene sequence: CDR1 SGHRS, CDR2 YFSETQ. CDR3 length: 15 residues. Trimming at V came to 4 bases and at J to 8 bases, leaving 8 bases not matched to a gene. DNA of the CDR3: TGCGCCAGCAGCAGTACTAGCGGGAGTTTCTATGAGCAGTTCTTC. This encodes CASSSTSGSFYEQFF.

J is TRBJ2-7 and V is TRBV2; 7 bases line up with TRBD1. Trimming took 1 base from V and 5 from J; bases not matched to a gene: 5. The CDR3 length is 14 residues. Germline lookup yields CDR1 SNHLY and CDR2 FYNNEI. CDR3: CASSEDRGSNEQYF. The CDR3 DNA sequence: TGTGCCAGCAGTGAAGACAGGGGTTCCAACGAGCAGTACTTC. The variable domain in full, with the rest retrieved from reference TRBV2 and TRBJ2-7, is EPEVTQTPSHQVTQMGQEVILRCVPISNHLYFYWYRQILGQKVEFLVSFYNNEISEKSEIFDDQFSVERPDGSNFTLKIRSTKLEDSAMYFCASSEDRGSNEQYFGPGTRLTVT.

DNA of the CDR3: TGCAGCGCCACCGGGACTAGCGGCTCCTACAATGAGCAGTTCTTC. This sequence encodes CSATGTSGSYNEQFF. The rearrangement uses TRBV29-1 and TRBJ2-1, with TRBD2 matching over 11 bases. The ends lost 7 bases at V and 0 bases at J; junction bases unmatched: 5. The CDR3 contains 15 residues. Germline V lookup: CDR1 SQVTM, CDR2 ANQGSEA.

The sample holds one count of this clone. The chain combines TRBV7-2 with TRBJ2-2, with 8 bases that match TRBD1. Losses at the gene ends were 1 base for V and 9 bases for J; bases not matched to a gene: 7. CDR3 length: 15 amino acids. The V gene's germline CDR1 is SGHTA and CDR2 FQGNSA. CDR3 sequence reads: CASSLDPGGLRELFF. In DNA form, the CDR3 reads TGTGCCAGCAGCTTAGATCCAGGGGGCCTTCGGGAGCTGTTTTTT.

Details on this clone: The same CDR3 can be traced to other DNA sequences in this sample. This rearrangement joins TRBV5-1 to TRBJ2-3, with 12 positions matching TRBD2. The CDR3 extends over 15 amino acids. Trimming took 3 bases from V and 3 from J; bases not matched to a gene: 2. Per germline, CDR1 SGHRS and CDR2 YFSETQ. The CDR3 sequence is CASSSLAGGTDTQYF. Here the CDR3 DNA reads TGCGCCAGCAGCTCGCTAGCGGGAGGGACAGATACGCAGTATTTT.

This chain links TRBV28 with TRBJ2-1, with D perhaps TRBD1 or TRBD2 (5 bases each). V was clipped by 6 bases and J by 4 bases, with 16 bases between them. The CDR3 extends over 15 amino acids. CDR1 is MDHEN, CDR2 SYDVKM, per germline. DNA of the CDR3: TGTGCCAGCAGACCCGGGACCCAACTATACAATGAGCAGTTCTTC. This codes for CASRPGTQLYNEQFF.

As DNA, the CDR3 is TGTGCCAGCAGGAGGGGGCTGGGACTAGCGGGAAGTAAGTTCTTC. Translated, it gives CASRRGLGLAGSKFF. The chain carries TRBV6-1 and TRBJ2-1, with TRBD2 matching 13 bases. Germline CDR1 and CDR2: MNHNS and SASEGT. CDR3 length equals 15 residues. V lost 6 bases, J lost 14 bases, and 13 bases stayed unmatched.

CDR3 nucleotides: TGTGCCAGCATGCCTAGCGGGAGCTCCTACGAGCAGTACTTC. This translates into CASMPSGSSYEQYF. The chain combines TRBV28 with TRBJ2-7; 10 bases map to TRBD2. V trimming: 7 bases; J trimming: 0 bases; junction bases outside the gene matches: 3. This CDR3 has 14 residues. Germline V gene sequence: CDR1 MDHEN, CDR2 SYDVKM.

This clone came up many times. Additional DNA sequences in this sample encode the identical CDR3. The chain recombines TRBV29-1 with TRBJ1-2, with TRBD1 matching 8 bases. CDR1 is SQVTM, CDR2 ANQGSEA, per germline. V shed 6 bases and J 2 bases; nucleotides not matched to a gene: 8. This CDR3 is 14 amino acids long. In DNA, the CDR3 is TGCAGCGTCATCACTAGGACAGGGAACTATGGCTACACCTTC. This sequence encodes CSVITRTGNYGYTF.

The chain combines TRBV10-1 with TRBJ2-7; no definite D call. V was clipped by 4 bases and J by 2 bases, with 6 bases between them. Germline CDR1 and CDR2: WNHNN and SYGVQD (reference sequence). This CDR3 region has 12 residues. The CDR3 region is CASSADTYEQYF. CDR3 bases: TGCGCCAGCAGTGCCGACACCTACGAGCAGTACTTC.

This clone showed up just once. The chain carries TRBV10-2 and TRBJ2-3; 7 bases agree with TRBD2. Trimming removed 4 bases from V and 7 bases from J; junction bases left unmatched: 11. Germline V gene lookup returns CDR1 WSHSY and CDR2 SAAADI. The CDR3 loop spans 15 amino acids. The CDR3 here is CASSVGGSPHNTQYF. The CDR3 DNA is TGCGCCAGCAGTGTGGGCGGGAGTCCGCACAATACGCAGTATTTT.

This clone has only a few counts. This sequence joins TRBV5-5 and TRBJ1-4; D uncertain. V gave up 4 bases and J gave up 4 bases, with 14 bases separating them. This CDR3 has 15 amino acids. Germline CDR1 is SGHKS and CDR2 is YYEKEE (reference sequence). CDR3 sequence (DNA): TGTGCCAGCAGCCGCGTAGCCCGGAATAATGAAAAACTGTTTTTT. It translates to CASSRVARNNEKLFF.

In its sample, this clone was seen once. The chain employs TRBV5-6 and TRBJ2-3; D is unclear. Germline CDR1 is SGHDT and CDR2 is YYEEEE. V was cut by 3 bases and J by 0 bases, with 8 bases left in between. The CDR3 has 14 residues. CDR3 amino acids: CASSWLASTDTQYF. For the CDR3, the DNA is TGTGCCAGCAGCTGGCTGGCGAGCACAGATACGCAGTATTTT.

V and J are TRBV30 and TRBJ2-3, with D uncertain. This CDR3 region has 15 residues. Germline lookup yields CDR1 GTSNPN and CDR2 SVGIG (reference sequence). V was pared by 3 bases and J by 1 base, with 14 bases between. The CDR3: CAWRSFRFGTDTQYF. The CDR3 bases are TGTGCCTGGAGAAGCTTTAGGTTTGGCACAGATACGCAGTATTTT.

The rearrangement links TRBV29-1 to TRBJ2-3; D ambiguous. Germline values: CDR1 SQVTM, CDR2 ANQGSEA. The germline V and J ends were trimmed by 6 bases and 7 bases, with 17 bases remaining between them. This CDR3 has 13 amino acids. The CDR3 is CSVRVTTGYTQYF. CDR3 sequence (DNA): TGCAGCGTACGGGTGACGACGGGTTATACGCAGTATTTT.

The chain couples TRBV5-1 to TRBJ2-7; 9 positions agree with TRBD1. The CDR3 covers 14 residues. V shed 3 bases and J 3 bases; nucleotides not matched to a gene: 4. Germline V gene lookup returns CDR1 SGHRS and CDR2 YFSETQ. The CDR3 DNA follows: TGCGCCAGCAGCTCCGGGGACAGGGACTACGAGCAGTACTTC. Its protein is CASSSGDRDYEQYF.

This clone was seen a few times. The genes are TRBV20-1 and TRBJ2-1, with unresolved D. CDR1 and CDR2 from the germline V gene are DFQATT and SNEGSKA (reference sequence). V lost 3 bases and J lost 8, with 5 bases in between. CDR3 length: 10 residues. The DNA for the CDR3 is TGCAGTGCTAGTCACGATGAGCAGTTCTTC. Its protein is CSASHDEQFF.

The genes are TRBV7-9 and TRBJ1-1; D is possibly TRBD1 (5 bases). In germline, CDR1 is SEHNR, CDR2 FQNEAQ (reference sequence). The length of the CDR3 is 13 residues. Trimming removed 3 bases at V and 4 bases at J, with 9 bases between. CDR3 coding DNA: TGTGCCAGCAGCTTCGGGGGGAGCACTGAAGCTTTCTTT. Encoded protein: CASSFGGSTEAFF.

The rearrangement joins TRBV7-3 to TRBJ2-6; possibly TRBD1 for D (5 bases). Per the germline V gene, CDR1 is SGHTA and CDR2 is FQGTGA. This CDR3 has 15 amino acids. The ends were cut back, 7 bases at V and 1 base at J, with 11 bases in the middle. The CDR3 is CASTPDSSGANVLTF. Written as DNA, the CDR3 is TGTGCCAGCACCCCCGACAGTTCTGGGGCCAACGTCCTGACTTTC. Variable domain in full (rest from reference TRBV7-3 and TRBJ2-6): GAGVSQTPSNKVTEKGKYVELRCDPISGHTALYWYRQSLGQGPEFLIYFQGTGAADDSGLPNDRFFAVRPEGSVSTLKIQRTERGDSAVYLCASTPDSSGANVLTFGAGSRLTVL.